This T cell receptor beta chain was found in a study of regulatory T cells. General study findings and limits: In CD3G-deficient patients, conventional CD4+ T cells were enriched for hydrophobic CDR3 residues at positions 6 and 7.

Amplification used 52 TRBV primers and 13 TRBJ primers. Method: immunoSEQ multiplex PCR; TCRdb's copy keeps in-frame clones and lacks some. The sample consists of 30,000 to 40,000 clones, about 91% of them appearing once. This clone was seen a handful of times. Its antigen is unknown. All CD3G-deficient patients showed autoimmunity, more severe in two. In germline, CDR1 is DFQATT, CDR2 SNEGSKA (reference sequence). V lost 0 bases to trimming and J lost 13 bases, with 12 bases between them. The CDR3 is 11 residues long. The chain joins TRBV20-1 to TRBJ1-2, with D possibly TRBD1 on 6 matching bases. This sequence was found in a person aged 18 to 30 with CD3G deficiency. Sequences were obtained from conventional CD4+ T cells sorted from blood. The CDR3 region has the DNA TGCAGTGCTAGAGATCACAGGGTTGTCACCTTC. This encodes CSARDHRVVTF.